This T cell receptor beta chain was retrieved from a study of CD8 T cells in ankylosing spondylitis. Via MiXCR, TCRdb re-called the 5' RACE reads, giving one row per CDR3 protein. The sample has some 290,000 distinct CDR3 sequences; about 20% are singletons. As regards this clonotype: Germline and junction disagree at one end, which may indicate a read error.

The CDR3 length is 15 residues. Germline CDR1 and CDR2: LGHDT and YNNKEL (reference sequence). This rearrangement joins TRBV3-1 to TRBJ2-5; D is uncertain. The sample consisted of blood, either unsorted or a sorted T cell fraction (not recorded which). The receptor was derived from a male donor with ankylosing spondylitis or in good health (not recorded which). CDR3 DNA sequence: TGTGCCAACAGCCAACTCGCCGAGCGAGGAGAGACCCAGTACTTC. Its translation is CANSQLAERGETQYF.